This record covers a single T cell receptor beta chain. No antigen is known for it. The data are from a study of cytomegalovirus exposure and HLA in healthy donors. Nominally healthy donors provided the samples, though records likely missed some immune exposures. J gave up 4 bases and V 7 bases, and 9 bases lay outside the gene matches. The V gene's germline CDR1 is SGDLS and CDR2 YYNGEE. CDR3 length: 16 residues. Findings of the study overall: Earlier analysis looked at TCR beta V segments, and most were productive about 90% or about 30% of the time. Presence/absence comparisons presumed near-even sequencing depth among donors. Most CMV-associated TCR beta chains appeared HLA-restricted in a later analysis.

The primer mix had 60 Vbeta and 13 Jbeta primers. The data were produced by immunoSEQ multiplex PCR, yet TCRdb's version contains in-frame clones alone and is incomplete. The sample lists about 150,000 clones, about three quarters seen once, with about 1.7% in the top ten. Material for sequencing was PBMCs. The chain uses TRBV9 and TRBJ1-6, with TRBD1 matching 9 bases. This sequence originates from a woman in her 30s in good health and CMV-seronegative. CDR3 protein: CASSRTGTGYNSPLHF. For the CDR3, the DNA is TGTGCCAGCTCTAGGACCGGGACAGGGTATAATTCACCCCTCCACTTT.